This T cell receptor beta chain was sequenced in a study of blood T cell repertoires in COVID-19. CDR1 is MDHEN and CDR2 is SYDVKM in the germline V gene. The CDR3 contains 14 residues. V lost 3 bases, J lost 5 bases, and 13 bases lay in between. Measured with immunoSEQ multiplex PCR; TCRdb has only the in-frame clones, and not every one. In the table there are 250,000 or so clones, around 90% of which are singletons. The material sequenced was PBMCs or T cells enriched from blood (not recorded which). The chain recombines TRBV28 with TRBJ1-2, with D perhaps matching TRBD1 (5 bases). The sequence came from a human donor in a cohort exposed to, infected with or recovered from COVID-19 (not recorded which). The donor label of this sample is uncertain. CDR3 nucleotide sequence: TGTGCCAGCAGTTTTTGGCAGGGAGGTTATGGCTACACCTTC. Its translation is CASSFWQGGYGYTF.